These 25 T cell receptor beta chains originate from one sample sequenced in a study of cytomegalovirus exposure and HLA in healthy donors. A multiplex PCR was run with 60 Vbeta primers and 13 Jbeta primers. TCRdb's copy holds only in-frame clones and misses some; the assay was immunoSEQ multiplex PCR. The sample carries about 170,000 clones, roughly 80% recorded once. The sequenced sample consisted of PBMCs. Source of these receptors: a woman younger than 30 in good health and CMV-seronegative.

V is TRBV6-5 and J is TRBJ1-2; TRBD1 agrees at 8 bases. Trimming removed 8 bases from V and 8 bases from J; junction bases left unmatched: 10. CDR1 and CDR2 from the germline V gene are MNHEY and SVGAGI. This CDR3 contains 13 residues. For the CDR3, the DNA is TGTGCCAGCTCATCAGGGGGCATGGGCGGCTACACCTTC. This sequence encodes CASSSGGMGGYTF.

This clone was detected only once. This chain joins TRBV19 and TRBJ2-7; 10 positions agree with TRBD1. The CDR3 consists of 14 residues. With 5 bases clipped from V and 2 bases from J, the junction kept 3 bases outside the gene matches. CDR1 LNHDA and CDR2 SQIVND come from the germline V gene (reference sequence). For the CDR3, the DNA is TGTGCCAGTAGTCCCGGGACAGGGGCCTACGAGCAGTACTTC. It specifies CASSPGTGAYEQYF.

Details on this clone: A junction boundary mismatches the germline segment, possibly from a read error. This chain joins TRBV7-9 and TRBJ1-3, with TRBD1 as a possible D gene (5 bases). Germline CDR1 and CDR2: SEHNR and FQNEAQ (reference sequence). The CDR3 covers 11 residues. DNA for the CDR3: TGTGCCAGCAGCTGGGAGGGGCCCGTCGTTTTT. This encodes CASSWEGPVVF.

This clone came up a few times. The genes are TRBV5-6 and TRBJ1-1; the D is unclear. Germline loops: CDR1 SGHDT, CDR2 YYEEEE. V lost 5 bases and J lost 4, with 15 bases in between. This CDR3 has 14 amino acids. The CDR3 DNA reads TGTGCCAGCAGGGGTGCGAGGGAGGGCACTGAAGCTTTCTTT. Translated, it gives CASRGAREGTEAFF.

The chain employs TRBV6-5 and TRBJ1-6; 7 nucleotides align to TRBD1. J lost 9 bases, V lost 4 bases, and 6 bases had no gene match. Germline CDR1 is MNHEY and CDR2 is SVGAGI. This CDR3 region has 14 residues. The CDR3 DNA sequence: TGTGCCAGCAGTTTGAACAGGGGCGGTTCACCCCTCCACTTT. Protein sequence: CASSLNRGGSPLHF.

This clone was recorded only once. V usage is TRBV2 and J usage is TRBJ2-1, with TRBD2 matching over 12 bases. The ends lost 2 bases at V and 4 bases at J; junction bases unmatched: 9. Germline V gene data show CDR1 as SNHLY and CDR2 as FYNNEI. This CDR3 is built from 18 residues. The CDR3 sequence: CASSENSVLAGGYNEQFF. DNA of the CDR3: TGTGCCAGCAGTGAAAATTCCGTACTAGCGGGAGGTTACAATGAGCAGTTCTTC.

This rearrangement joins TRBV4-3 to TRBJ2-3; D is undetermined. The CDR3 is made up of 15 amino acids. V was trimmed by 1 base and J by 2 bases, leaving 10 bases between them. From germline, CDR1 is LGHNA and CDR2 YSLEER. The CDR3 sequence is CASSQVQYTTDTQYF. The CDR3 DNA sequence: TGCGCCAGCAGCCAAGTCCAATACACCACAGATACGCAGTATTTT.

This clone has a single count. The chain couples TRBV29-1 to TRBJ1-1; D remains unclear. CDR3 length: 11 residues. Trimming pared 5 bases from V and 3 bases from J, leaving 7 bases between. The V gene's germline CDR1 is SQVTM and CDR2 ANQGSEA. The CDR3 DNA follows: TGCAGCGTTTTAGAGGACACTGAAGCTTTCTTT. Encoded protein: CSVLEDTEAFF.

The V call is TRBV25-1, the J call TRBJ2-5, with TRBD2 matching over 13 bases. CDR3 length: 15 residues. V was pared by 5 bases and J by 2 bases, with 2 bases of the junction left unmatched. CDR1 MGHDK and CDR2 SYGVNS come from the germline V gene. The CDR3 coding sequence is TGTGCCAGCAGTACGGGACTAGCGGGACAAGAGACCCAGTACTTC. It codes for CASSTGLAGQETQYF.

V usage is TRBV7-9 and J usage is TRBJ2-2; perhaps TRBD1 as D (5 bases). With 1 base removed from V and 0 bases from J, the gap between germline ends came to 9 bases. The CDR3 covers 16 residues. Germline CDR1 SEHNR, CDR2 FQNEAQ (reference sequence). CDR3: CASSLGSRANTGELFF. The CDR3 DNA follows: TGTGCCAGCAGCTTAGGATCCAGGGCGAACACCGGGGAGCTGTTTTTT.

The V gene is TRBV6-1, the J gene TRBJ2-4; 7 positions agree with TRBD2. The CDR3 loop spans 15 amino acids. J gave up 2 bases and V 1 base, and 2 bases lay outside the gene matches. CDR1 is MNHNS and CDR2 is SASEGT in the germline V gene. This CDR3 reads CASSEEGGSKNIQYF. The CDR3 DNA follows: TGTGCCAGCAGTGAAGAGGGAGGGTCCAAAAACATTCAGTACTTC.

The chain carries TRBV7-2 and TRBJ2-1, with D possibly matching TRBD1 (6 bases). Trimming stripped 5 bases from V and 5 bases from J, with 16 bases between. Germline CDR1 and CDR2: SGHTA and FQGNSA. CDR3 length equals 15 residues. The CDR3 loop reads CASSPRGSFDNEQFF. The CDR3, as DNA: TGTGCCAGCAGCCCTAGGGGGAGCTTCGACAATGAGCAGTTCTTC.

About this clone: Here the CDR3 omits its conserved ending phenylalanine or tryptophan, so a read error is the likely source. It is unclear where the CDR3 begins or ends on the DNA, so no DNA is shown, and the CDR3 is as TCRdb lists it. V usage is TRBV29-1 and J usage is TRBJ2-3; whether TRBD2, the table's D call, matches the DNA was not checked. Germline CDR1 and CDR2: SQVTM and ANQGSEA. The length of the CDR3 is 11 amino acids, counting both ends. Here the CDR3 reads CSVAGAYDSGV.

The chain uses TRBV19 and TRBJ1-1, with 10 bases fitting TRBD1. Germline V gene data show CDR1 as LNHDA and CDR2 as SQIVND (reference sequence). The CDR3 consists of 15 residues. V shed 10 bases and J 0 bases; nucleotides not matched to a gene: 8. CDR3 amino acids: CATRGQGRVNTEAFF. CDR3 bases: TGTGCCACTAGGGGACAGGGGCGGGTGAACACTGAAGCTTTCTTT.

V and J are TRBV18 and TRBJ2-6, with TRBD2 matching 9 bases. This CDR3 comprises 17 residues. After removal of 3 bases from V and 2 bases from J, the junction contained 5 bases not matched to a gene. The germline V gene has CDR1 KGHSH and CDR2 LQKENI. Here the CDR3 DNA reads TGTGCCAGCTCACCGCTTCTAGCGGGACCTGGGGCCAACGTCCTGACTTTC. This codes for CASSPLLAGPGANVLTF.

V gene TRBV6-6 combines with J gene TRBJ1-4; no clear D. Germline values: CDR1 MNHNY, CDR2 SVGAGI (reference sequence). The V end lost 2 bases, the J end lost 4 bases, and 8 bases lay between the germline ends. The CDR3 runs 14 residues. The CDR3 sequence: CASSYREVNEKLFF. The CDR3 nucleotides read TGTGCCAGCAGTTACCGGGAAGTTAATGAAAAACTGTTTTTT.

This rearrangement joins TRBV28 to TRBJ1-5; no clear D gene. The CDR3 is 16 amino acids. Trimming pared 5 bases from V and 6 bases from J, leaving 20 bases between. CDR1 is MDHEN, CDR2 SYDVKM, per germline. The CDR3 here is CASSHTRSGRTQPQHF. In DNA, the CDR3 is TGTGCCAGCAGTCATACCCGAAGCGGCCGGACTCAGCCCCAGCATTTT.

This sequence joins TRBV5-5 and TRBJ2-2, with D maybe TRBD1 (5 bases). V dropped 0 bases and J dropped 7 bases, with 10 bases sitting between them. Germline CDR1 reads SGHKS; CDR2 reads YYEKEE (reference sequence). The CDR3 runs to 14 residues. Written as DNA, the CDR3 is TGTGCCAGCAGCTTGGATTGGGGCATCGGGGAGCTGTTTTTT. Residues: CASSLDWGIGELFF.

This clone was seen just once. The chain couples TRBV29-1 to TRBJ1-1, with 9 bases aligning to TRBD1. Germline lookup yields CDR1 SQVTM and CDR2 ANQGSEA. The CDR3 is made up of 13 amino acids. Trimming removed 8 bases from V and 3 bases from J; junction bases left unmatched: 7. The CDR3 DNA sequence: TGCAGCTCAGGACAGGGGTTCGACACTGAAGCTTTCTTT. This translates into CSSGQGFDTEAFF.

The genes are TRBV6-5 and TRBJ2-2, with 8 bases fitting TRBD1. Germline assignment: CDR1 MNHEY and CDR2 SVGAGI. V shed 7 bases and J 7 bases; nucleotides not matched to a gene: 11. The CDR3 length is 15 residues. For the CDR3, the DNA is TGTGCCAGCACGGTCAGGGGGCGCGGGGTCGGGGAGCTGTTTTTT. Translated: CASTVRGRGVGELFF.

The CDR3 DNA reads as TGTGCCAGCAGCAGAGGACTAGCGGGAGCCGGGGAGCTGTTTTTT. Its translation: CASSRGLAGAGELFF. V and J are TRBV14 and TRBJ2-2; 13 bases line up with TRBD2. The V gene's germline CDR1 is SGHDN and CDR2 FVKESK. With V trimmed by 5 bases and J by 6 bases, 3 bases remained unmatched. The CDR3 consists of 15 residues.

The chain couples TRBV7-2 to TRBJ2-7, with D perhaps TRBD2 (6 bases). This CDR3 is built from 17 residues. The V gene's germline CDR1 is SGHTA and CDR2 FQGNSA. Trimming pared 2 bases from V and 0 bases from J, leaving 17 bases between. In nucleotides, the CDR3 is TGTGCCAGCAGCTTAAAGGGTTCTAGCGATAGCTCCTACGAGCAGTACTTC. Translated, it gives CASSLKGSSDSSYEQYF.

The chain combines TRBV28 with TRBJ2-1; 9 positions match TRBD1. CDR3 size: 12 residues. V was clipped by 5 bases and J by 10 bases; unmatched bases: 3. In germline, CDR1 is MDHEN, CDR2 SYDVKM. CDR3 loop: CASSLGQGEQFF. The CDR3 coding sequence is TGTGCCAGCAGTCTGGGACAGGGCGAGCAGTTCTTC.

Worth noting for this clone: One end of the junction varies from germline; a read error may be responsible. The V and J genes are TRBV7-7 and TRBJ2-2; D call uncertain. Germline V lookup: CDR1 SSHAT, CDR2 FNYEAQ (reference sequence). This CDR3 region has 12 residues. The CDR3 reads CASSSPAGELFF. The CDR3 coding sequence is TGTGCTAGCAGCTCCCCCGCCGGGGAGCTGTTTTTT. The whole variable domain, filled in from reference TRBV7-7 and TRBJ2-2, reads GAGVSQSPRYKVTKRGQDVTLRCDPISSHATLYWYQQALGQGPEFLTYFNYEAQPDKSGLPSDRFSAERPEGSISTLTIQRTEQRDSAMYRCASSSPAGELFFGEGSRLTVL.

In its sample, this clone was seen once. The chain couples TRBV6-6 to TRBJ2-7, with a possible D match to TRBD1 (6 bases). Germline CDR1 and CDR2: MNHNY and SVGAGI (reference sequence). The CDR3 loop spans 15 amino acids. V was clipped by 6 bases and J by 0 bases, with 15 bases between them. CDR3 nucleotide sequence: TGTGCCAGCAGCCCAAGGGGGAGCCTCTCCTACGAGCAGTACTTC. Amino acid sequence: CASSPRGSLSYEQYF.